The sequence of this T cell receptor (beta chain) was determined in a study of CD8 T cells in Susac syndrome. RNA totalling roughly 0.45 to 1 ug underwent reverse transcription with random hexamers. TCRdb redid the calling of the immunoSEQ multiplex PCR reads with MiXCR, one entry per CDR3 protein. In the table there are 100,000 to 150,000 distinct CDR3 sequences, around 94% of which are singletons. The ends lost 0 bases at V and 7 bases at J; junction bases unmatched: 9. The CDR3 runs to 16 residues. The V gene's germline CDR1 is MNHEY and CDR2 SVGEGT. Purification of the CD8+ and CD4+ T cells relied on negative isolation, and TEMRA cells underwent FACS enrichment.

Input material: CD8+ T cells from PBMCs. The sequence derives from a human donor with Susac syndrome. The chain joins TRBV6-2 or TRBV6-3 to TRBJ2-3, with TRBD2 identical over 8 bases. CDR3 amino acids: CASSYSPGGISNTQYF. The CDR3 DNA reads as TGTGCCAGCAGTTACTCCCCGGGAGGGATCTCAAATACGCAGTATTTT.